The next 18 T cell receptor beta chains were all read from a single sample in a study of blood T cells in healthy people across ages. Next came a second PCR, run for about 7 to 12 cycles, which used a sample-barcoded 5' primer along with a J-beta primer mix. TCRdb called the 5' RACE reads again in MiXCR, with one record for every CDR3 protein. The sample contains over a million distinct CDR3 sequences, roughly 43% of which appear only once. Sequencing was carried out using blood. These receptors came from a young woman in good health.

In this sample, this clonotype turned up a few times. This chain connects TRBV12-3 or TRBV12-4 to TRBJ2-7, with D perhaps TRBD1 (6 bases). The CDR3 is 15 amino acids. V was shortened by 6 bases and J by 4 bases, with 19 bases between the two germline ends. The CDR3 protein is CASRGTGQIYYEQYF. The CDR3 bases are TGTGCCAGCAGAGGAACCGGACAGATTTATTACGAGCAGTACTTC.

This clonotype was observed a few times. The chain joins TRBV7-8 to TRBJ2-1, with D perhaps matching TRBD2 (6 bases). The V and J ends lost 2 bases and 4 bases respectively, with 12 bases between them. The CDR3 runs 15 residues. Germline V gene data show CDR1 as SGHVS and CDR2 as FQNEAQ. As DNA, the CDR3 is TGTGCCAGCAGCTTAAATGTAGGAGGGTACAATGAGCAGTTCTTC. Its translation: CASSLNVGGYNEQFF.

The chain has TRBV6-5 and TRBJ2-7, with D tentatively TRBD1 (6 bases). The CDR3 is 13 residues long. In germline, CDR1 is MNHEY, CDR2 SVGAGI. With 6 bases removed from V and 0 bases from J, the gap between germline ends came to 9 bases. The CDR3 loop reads CASRNRVSYEQYF. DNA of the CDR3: TGTGCCAGCAGGAACAGGGTCTCCTACGAGCAGTACTTC.

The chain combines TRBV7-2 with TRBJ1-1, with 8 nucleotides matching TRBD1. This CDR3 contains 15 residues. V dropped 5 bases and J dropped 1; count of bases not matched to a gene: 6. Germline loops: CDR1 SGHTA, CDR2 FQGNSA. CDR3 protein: CASSVPGGRNTEAFF. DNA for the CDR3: TGTGCCAGCAGCGTTCCAGGGGGCCGGAACACTGAAGCTTTCTTT.

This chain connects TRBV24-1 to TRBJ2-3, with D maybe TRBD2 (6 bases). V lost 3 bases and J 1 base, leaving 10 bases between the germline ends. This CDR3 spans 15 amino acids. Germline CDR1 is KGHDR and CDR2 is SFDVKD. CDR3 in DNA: TGTGCCACCAGTGATACCCGCGGGGGCACAGATACGCAGTATTTT. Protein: CATSDTRGGTDTQYF.

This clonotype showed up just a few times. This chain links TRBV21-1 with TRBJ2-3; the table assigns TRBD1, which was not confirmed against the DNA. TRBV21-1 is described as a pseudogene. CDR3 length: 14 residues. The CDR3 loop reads CASSVEQGADTQYF. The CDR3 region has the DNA TGTGCCAGCAGTGTGGAACAGGGGGCAGATACGCAGTATTTT.

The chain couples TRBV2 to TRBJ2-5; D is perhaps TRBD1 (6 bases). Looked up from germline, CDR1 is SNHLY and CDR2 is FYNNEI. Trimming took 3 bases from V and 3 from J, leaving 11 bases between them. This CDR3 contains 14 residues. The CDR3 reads CASSDRTVKETQYF. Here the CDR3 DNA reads TGTGCCAGCAGTGATAGGACAGTGAAAGAGACCCAGTACTTC.

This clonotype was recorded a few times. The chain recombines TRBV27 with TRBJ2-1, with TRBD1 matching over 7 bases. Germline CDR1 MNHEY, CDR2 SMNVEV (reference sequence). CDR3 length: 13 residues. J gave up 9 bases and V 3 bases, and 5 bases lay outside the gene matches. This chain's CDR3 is CASSLGTEFEQFF. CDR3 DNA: TGTGCCAGCAGTTTGGGGACAGAGTTTGAGCAGTTCTTC.

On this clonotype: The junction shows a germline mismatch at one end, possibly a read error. CDR3 sequence reads: CASSLDRNYDYTF. The CDR3 DNA follows: TGTGCCAGCAGCTTGGACAGGAACTATGACTACACCTTC. The chain links TRBV7-2 to TRBJ1-2, with 7 bases matching TRBD1. The CDR3 totals 13 residues. Germline assignment: CDR1 SGHTA and CDR2 FQGNSA.

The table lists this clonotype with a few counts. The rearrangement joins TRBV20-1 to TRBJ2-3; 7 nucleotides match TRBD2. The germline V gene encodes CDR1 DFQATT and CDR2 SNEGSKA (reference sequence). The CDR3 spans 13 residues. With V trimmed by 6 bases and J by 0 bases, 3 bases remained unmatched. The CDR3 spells CSAKLASTDTQYF. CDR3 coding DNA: TGCAGTGCCAAACTAGCGAGCACAGATACGCAGTATTTT.

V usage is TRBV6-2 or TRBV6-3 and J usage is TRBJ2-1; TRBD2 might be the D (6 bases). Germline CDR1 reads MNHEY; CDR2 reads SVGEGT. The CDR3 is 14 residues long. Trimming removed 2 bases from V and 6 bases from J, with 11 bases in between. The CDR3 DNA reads TGTGCCAGCAGTTACGGGAGGTCGGGCAATGAGCAGTTCTTC. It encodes CASSYGRSGNEQFF.

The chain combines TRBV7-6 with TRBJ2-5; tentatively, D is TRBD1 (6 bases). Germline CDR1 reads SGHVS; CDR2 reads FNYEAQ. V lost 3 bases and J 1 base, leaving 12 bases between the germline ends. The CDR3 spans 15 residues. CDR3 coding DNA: TGTGCCAGCAGCTTGACAGGCAACGTCCAAGAGACCCAGTACTTC. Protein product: CASSLTGNVQETQYF.

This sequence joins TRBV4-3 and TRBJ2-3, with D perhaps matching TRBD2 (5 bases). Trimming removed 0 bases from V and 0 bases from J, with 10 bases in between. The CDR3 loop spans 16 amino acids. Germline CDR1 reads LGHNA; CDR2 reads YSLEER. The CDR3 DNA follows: TGCGCCAGCAGCCAAGATCCCAGGACTAGCACAGATACGCAGTATTTT. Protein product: CASSQDPRTSTDTQYF.

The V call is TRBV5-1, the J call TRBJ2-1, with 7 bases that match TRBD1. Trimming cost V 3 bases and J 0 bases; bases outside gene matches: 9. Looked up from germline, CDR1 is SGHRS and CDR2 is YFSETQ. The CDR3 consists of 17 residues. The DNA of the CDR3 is TGCGCCAGCAGCTCGGGACAGCTCCAACTCTCCTACAATGAGCAGTTCTTC. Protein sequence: CASSSGQLQLSYNEQFF.

CDR3 protein: CSARPGETQFF. The CDR3 region has the DNA TGCAGTGCTAGACCGGGGGAGACCCAGTTCTTC. The rearrangement uses TRBV20-1 and TRBJ2-1, with D possibly matching TRBD2 (6 bases). The CDR3 spans 11 residues. Germline values: CDR1 DFQATT, CDR2 SNEGSKA (reference sequence). The V end lost 2 bases, the J end lost 13 bases, and 12 bases lay between the germline ends.

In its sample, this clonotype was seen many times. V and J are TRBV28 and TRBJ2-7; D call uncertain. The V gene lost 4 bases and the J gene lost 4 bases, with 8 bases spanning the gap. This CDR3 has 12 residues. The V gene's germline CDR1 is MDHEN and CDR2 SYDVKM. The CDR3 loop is CASSWVGYEQYF. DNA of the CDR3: TGTGCCAGCAGTTGGGTGGGTTACGAGCAGTACTTC. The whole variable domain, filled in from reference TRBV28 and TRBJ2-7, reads DVKVTQSSRYLVKRTGEKVFLECVQDMDHENMFWYRQDPGLGLRLIYFSYDVKMKEKGDIPEGYSVSREKKERFSLILESASTNQTSMYLCASSWVGYEQYFGPGTRLTVT.

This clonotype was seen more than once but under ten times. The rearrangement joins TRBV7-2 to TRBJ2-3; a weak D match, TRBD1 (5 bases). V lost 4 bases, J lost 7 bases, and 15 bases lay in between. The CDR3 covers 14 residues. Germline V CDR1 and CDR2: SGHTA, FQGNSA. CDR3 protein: CASSSRKGLNTQYF. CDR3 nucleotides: TGTGCCAGCAGCTCAAGAAAGGGGTTGAATACGCAGTATTTT.

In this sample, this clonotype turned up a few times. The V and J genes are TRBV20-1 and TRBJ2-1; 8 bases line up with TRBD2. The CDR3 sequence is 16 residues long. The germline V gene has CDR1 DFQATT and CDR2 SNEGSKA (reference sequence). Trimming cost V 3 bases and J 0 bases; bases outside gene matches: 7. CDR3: CSARWREASSYNEQFF. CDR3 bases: TGCAGTGCTAGGTGGCGGGAGGCCAGCTCCTACAATGAGCAGTTCTTC.